This T cell receptor beta chain was sequenced during a study of TIL therapy for anti-PD-1-resistant metastatic lung cancer. Study information: Tumor harvest preceded PD-1/PD-L1 blockade, followed by nivolumab treatment.

Time point denoted: pre-treatment sample, taken before nivolumab and TIL therapy. General study findings and limits: TIL clonotype persistence in blood showed no apparent association with response.

Sequencing used immunoSEQ v3. The protocol was immunoSEQ multiplex PCR, while the TCRdb copy is restricted to in-frame clones and leaves out a portion. The data hold roughly 60,000 clones, with 70% to 75% observed a single time. Worth noting for this clone: Antigen unknown.

CDR3 size: 17 residues. V was clipped by 3 bases and J by 0 bases; unmatched bases: 8. Germline lookup yields CDR1 SGHKS and CDR2 YYEKEE (reference sequence). The V call is TRBV5-5, the J call TRBJ1-5; 8 positions agree with TRBD1. The specimen comprised blood, sampled at baseline. This TCR came from a person between 30 and 80 years old with non-small cell lung cancer. The CDR3 nucleotides are TGTGCCAGCAGCTCGGACCCGACAGGGGCTAGCAATCAGCCCCAGCATTTT. This codes for CASSSDPTGASNQPQHF.